This T cell receptor beta chain was sequenced during a study of T cells in Graves' hyperthyroidism and ophthalmopathy. Overall study results and limits: Blood also showed most of the thyroid clonotypes that were expanded above 0.001.

A lack of ophthalmopathy progression within 18 months defined stable Graves' hyperthyroidism. This clonotype occurred many times. Its target is not known. V gave up 2 bases and J gave up 0 bases; unmatched junction bases: 7. The CDR3 has 17 residues. Germline CDR1 KGHDR, CDR2 SFDVKD. RNA transcripts gave rise to amplified TCR beta CDR3 regions. First-round RT-PCR of the TCR CDR3 relied on the HTBI primer set. TCRdb re-derived calls from the multiplex PCR reads in MiXCR, one entry per CDR3 protein. The table shows 100,000 to 140,000 distinct CDR3 sequences, with 15% to 20% occurring only once. The TCR was taken from a woman aged 45-65 years with Graves' hyperthyroidism. What was sequenced was blood. V gene TRBV24-1 combines with J gene TRBJ2-3; 7 bases line up with TRBD1. The CDR3 spells CATSDSRRQGSTDTQYF. The CDR3, as DNA: TGTGCCACCAGTGATTCCCGTCGACAGGGAAGCACAGATACGCAGTATTTT.